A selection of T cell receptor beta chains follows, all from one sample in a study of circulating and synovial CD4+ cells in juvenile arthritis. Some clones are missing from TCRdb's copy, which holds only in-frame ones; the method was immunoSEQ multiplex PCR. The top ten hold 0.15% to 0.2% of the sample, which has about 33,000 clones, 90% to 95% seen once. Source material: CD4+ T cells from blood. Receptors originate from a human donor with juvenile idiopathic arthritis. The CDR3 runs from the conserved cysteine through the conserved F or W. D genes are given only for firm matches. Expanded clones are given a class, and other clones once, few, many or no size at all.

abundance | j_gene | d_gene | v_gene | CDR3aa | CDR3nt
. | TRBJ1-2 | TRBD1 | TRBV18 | CASSPDRDYGYTF | TGTGCCAGCTCACCCGACAGGGACTATGGCTACACCTTC
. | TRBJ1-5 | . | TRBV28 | CASSPGGRNQPQHF | TGTGCCAGCAGTCCCGGGGGGCGGAATCAGCCCCAGCATTTT
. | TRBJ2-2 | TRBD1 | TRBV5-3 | CARSPPSPFVRGQGELFF | TGTGCCAGAAGCCCACCAAGTCCATTTGTCAGGGGACAGGGGGAGCTGTTTTTT
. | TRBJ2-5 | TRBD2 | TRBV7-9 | CASRYGDLAGGRETQYF | TGTGCCAGCAGATACGGGGATCTAGCGGGGGGCCGGGAGACCCAGTACTTC
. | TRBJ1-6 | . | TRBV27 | CASGTVYNSPLHF | TGTGCCAGCGGTACAGTCTATAATTCACCCCTCCACTTT
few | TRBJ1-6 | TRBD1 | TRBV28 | CASSFGQGNSPLHF | TGTGCCAGCAGTTTCGGACAGGGAAACTCACCCCTCCACTTT
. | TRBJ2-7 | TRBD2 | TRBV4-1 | CASSLAGRSYEQYF | TGCGCCAGCAGCCTAGCGGGGAGGTCCTACGAGCAGTACTTC
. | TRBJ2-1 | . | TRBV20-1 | CSADADEQFF | TGCAGTGCCGACGCGGATGAGCAGTTCTTC
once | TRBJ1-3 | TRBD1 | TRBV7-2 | CASRQQGARGTIYF | TGTGCCAGCAGACAACAGGGGGCGCGGGGCACCATATATTTT
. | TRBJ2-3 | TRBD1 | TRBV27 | CASSLSTLTGPGVDTQYF | TGTGCCAGCAGTTTATCGACGCTGACAGGGCCAGGTGTGGATACGCAGTATTTT
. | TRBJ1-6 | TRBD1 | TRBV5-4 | CASSLSDRASSPLHF | TGTGCCAGCAGCCTTTCAGACAGGGCGAGTTCACCCCTCCACTTT
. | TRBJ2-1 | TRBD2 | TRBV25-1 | CASRETGTSAHNEQFF | TGTGCCAGCAGAGAAACAGGGACTAGCGCCCACAATGAGCAGTTCTTC
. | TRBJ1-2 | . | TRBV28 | CASSTANYGYTF | TGTGCCAGCAGTACCGCGAACTATGGCTACACCTTC
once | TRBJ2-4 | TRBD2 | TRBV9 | CASSVAGGWDIQYF | TGTGCCAGCAGCGTAGCGGGGGGATGGGACATTCAGTACTTC
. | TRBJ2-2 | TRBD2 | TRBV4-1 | CASSQGLAGAGELFF | TGCGCCAGCAGCCAAGGACTAGCGGGAGCCGGGGAGCTGTTTTTT
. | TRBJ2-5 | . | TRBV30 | CAWCATGKRETQYF | TGTGCCTGGTGCGCCACAGGGAAGCGAGAGACCCAGTACTTC
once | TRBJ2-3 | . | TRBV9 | CASSVDQGSTDTQYF | TGTGCCAGCAGCGTAGACCAGGGAAGCACAGATACGCAGTATTTT
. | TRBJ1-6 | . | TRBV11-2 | CASSLDRVIPPLHF | TGTGCCAGCAGCTTAGACAGGGTTATTCCACCCCTCCACTTT
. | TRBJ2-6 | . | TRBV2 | CASTLLPLSGANVLTF | TGTGCCAGCACCCTCCTTCCACTCTCTGGGGCCAACGTCCTGACTTTC
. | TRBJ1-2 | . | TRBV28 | CASSLAQPYGYTF | TGTGCCAGCAGTTTAGCACAGCCCTATGGCTACACCTTC
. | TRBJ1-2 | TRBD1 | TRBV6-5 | CASSYSTTGGGYTF | TGTGCCAGCAGTTACTCGACCACAGGGGGTGGCTACACCTTC
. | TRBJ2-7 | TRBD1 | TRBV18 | CASSRSGTVYEQYF | TGTGCCAGCTCACGCTCCGGGACAGTTTACGAGCAGTACTTC
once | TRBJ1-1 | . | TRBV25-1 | CASSQTGLNTEAFF | TGTGCCAGCAGCCAAACAGGGCTGAACACTGAAGCTTTCTTT
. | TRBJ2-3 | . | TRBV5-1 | CASSLTGQPTGTDTQYF | TGCGCCAGCAGCTTGACTGGGCAGCCGACGGGCACAGATACGCAGTATTTT
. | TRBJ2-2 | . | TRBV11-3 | CASSLEYGELFF | TGTGCCAGCAGCTTAGAGTACGGGGAGCTGTTTTTT
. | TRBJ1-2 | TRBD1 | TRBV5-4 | CASSAQGQNPYGYTF | TGTGCCAGCAGCGCACAGGGACAGAATCCCTATGGCTACACCTTC
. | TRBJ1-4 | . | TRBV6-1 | CASSESKTATNEKLFF | TGTGCCAGCAGTGAATCTAAGACAGCAACTAATGAAAAACTGTTTTTT
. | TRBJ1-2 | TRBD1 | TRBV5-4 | CARSWDRNYGYTF | TGTGCCCGCAGCTGGGACAGGAACTATGGCTACACCTTC
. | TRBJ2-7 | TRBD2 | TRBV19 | CASSPLGGTYEQYF | TGTGCCAGTAGTCCGCTGGGGGGGACCTACGAGCAGTACTTC
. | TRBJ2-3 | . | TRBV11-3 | CASSFGGSTDTQYF | TGTGCCAGCAGCTTTGGCGGGAGCACAGATACGCAGTATTTT
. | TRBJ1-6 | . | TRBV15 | CATSRDRTAADSPLHF | TGTGCCACCAGCAGAGATCGAACTGCCGCCGACTCCCCCCTCCACTTT
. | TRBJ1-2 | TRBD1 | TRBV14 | CASSPTPDRAYGYTF | TGTGCCAGCAGCCCTACCCCGGACAGGGCCTATGGCTACACCTTC
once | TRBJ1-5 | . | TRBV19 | CASSIGANQPQHF | TGTGCCAGTAGTATCGGAGCTAATCAGCCCCAGCATTTT
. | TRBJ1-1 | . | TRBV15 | CATSRESFTEAFF | TGTGCCACCAGCAGAGAGAGTTTCACTGAAGCTTTCTTT
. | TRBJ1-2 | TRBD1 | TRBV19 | CASSAGTGNYGYTF | TGTGCCAGTAGTGCCGGGACAGGGAACTATGGCTACACCTTC
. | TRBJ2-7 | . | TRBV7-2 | CASSEVAGFYEQYF | TGTGCCAGCAGCGAAGTAGCTGGGTTCTACGAGCAGTACTTC
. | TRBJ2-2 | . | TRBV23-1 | CASTQGQGNTGELFF | TGCGCCAGCACCCAGGGGCAGGGCAACACCGGGGAGCTGTTTTTT
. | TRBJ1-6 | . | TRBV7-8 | CASSLEPNYNSPLHF | TGTGCCAGCAGCTTAGAGCCAAACTATAATTCCCCCCTCCACTTT
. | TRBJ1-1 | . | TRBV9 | CASSVEAMNTEAFF | TGTGCCAGCAGCGTGGAGGCGATGAACACTGAAGCTTTCTTT
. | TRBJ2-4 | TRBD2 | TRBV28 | CASSLRGGIRDIQYF | TGTGCCAGCAGTTTACGGGGGGGGATTAGGGACATTCAGTACTTC
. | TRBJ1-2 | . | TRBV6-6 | CASSYTEGSPNYGYTF | TGTGCCAGCAGTTACACAGAAGGGAGTCCCAACTATGGCTACACCTTC
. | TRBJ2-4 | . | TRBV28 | CASSRGGQGNIQYF | TGTGCCAGCAGCCGAGGGGGTCAAGGGAACATTCAGTACTTC
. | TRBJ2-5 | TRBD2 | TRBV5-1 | CASSSGTSGATETQYF | TGCGCCAGCAGCTCAGGGACTAGCGGGGCCACTGAGACCCAGTACTTC
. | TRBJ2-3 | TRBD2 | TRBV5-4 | CASSSRLAGDEDTQYF | TGTGCCAGCAGTTCCCGACTAGCGGGGGATGAAGATACGCAGTATTTT
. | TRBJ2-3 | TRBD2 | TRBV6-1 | CASLRTSGITDTQYF | TGTGCCAGCTTAAGGACTAGCGGGATCACAGATACGCAGTATTTT
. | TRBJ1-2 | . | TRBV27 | CASRESGVTLYGYTF | TGTGCCAGCAGGGAATCAGGGGTGACCCTGTATGGCTACACCTTC
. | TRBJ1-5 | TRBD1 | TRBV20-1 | CSARVGQGQHF | TGCAGTGCTAGAGTGGGACAGGGCCAGCATTTT
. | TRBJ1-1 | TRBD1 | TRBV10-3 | CASAGQGDSEAFF | TGTGCCTCCGCGGGACAGGGTGATTCTGAAGCTTTCTTT
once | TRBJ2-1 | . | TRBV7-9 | CASSLAESEMFF | TGTGCCAGCAGCTTAGCGGAGAGTGAGATGTTCTTC
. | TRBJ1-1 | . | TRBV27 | CASSLLVGDIGNTEAFF | TGTGCCAGCAGTTTACTTGTGGGTGACATTGGGAACACTGAAGCTTTCTTT
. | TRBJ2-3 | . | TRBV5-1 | CASSFLGGGRGTDTQYF | TGCGCCAGCAGCTTTTTGGGAGGGGGAAGAGGCACAGATACGCAGTATTTT
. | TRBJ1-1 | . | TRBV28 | CASSVFQGMNTEAFF | TGTGCCAGCAGTGTTTTTCAGGGGATGAACACTGAAGCTTTCTTT
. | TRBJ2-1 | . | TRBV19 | CATAWTVSYNEQFF | TGTGCCACAGCATGGACAGTATCCTACAATGAGCAGTTCTTC
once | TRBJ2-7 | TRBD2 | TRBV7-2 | CASSLVWRGGYEQYF | TGTGCCAGCAGCTTAGTCTGGCGGGGGGGCTACGAGCAGTACTTC